The 15 T cell receptor beta chains given below trace back to one sample, sequenced in a study of cytomegalovirus exposure and HLA in healthy donors. PCR amplification relied on 60 Vbeta primers (plus 13 Jbeta primers). TCRdb keeps only in-frame clones here, not all; method: immunoSEQ multiplex PCR. There are 200,000 to 300,000 clones in the sample; roughly 87% occur only once, and roughly 5% lies in the top ten. Input material: PBMCs. These receptors all stem from a woman between 40 and 55 years old in good health and CMV-seropositive.

The V and J genes are TRBV2 and TRBJ2-7; 11 bases align to TRBD1. Trimming took 3 bases from V and 4 from J; bases not matched to a gene: 2. Germline V CDR1 and CDR2: SNHLY, FYNNEI. This CDR3 is built from 14 residues. This chain's CDR3 is CASSEDRGLYEQYF. DNA for the CDR3: TGTGCCAGCAGTGAGGACAGGGGGCTGTACGAGCAGTACTTC.

V and J are TRBV2 and TRBJ1-1; 7 bases line up with TRBD1. This CDR3 contains 14 residues. The J segment lost 2 bases and the V segment lost 6 bases, leaving 6 bases of the junction unmatched. Germline V CDR1 and CDR2: SNHLY, FYNNEI. The DNA for the CDR3 is TGTGCCAGCAGACCCGGGACAGTCAACACTGAAGCTTTCTTT. Encoded protein: CASRPGTVNTEAFF.

This clone has just a few counts. This sequence joins TRBV6-4 and TRBJ2-5; TRBD1 agrees at 8 bases. J gave up 5 bases and V 3 bases, and 8 bases lay outside the gene matches. Germline assignment: CDR1 MRHNA and CDR2 SNTAGT. The CDR3 length is 15 residues. CDR3 bases: TGTGCCAGCAGTGAGGAAGCAGGGGGCCGGGAGACCCAGTACTTC. This sequence encodes CASSEEAGGRETQYF.

The V gene is TRBV7-7, the J gene TRBJ2-1; TRBD2 aligns across 9 bases. Germline V lookup: CDR1 SSHAT, CDR2 FNYEAQ (reference sequence). This CDR3 region has 18 residues. V shed 5 bases, J shed 5 bases, and the junction held 16 bases outside the gene matches. The CDR3 DNA reads TGTGCCAGCAGCCTCGGGACTCCCACCGGGACTAGCCACAATGAGCAGTTCTTC. Translated, it gives CASSLGTPTGTSHNEQFF. Full variable domain (missing parts from reference TRBV7-7 and TRBJ2-1): GAGVSQSPRYKVTKRGQDVTLRCDPISSHATLYWYQQALGQGPEFLTYFNYEAQPDKSGLPSDRFSAERPEGSISTLTIQRTEQRDSAMYRCASSLGTPTGTSHNEQFFGPGTRLTVL.

The chain couples TRBV11-3 to TRBJ2-4; D perhaps matches TRBD2 (6 bases). In germline, CDR1 is SGHNT, CDR2 YENEEA. The CDR3 is made up of 16 amino acids. V was trimmed by 1 base and J by 0 bases, leaving 10 bases between them. The CDR3 spells CASSLGGVLAKNIQYF. Written as DNA, the CDR3 is TGTGCCAGCAGCTTAGGGGGGGTGCTAGCCAAAAACATTCAGTACTTC. The complete variable domain, with remaining parts taken from reference TRBV11-3 and TRBJ2-4, reads EAGVVQSPRYKIIEKKQPVAFWCNPISGHNTLYWYLQNLGQGPELLIRYENEEAVDDSQLPKDRFSAERLKGVDSTLKIQPAELGDSAVYLCASSLGGVLAKNIQYFGAGTRLSVL.

The chain is built from TRBV29-1 and TRBJ1-1, with 10 bases identical to TRBD1. CDR1 is SQVTM and CDR2 is ANQGSEA in the germline V gene. V lost 7 bases and J lost 1; bases outside the gene matches: 12. The CDR3 runs 16 residues. The CDR3 loop reads CSADSGQGVGNTEAFF. For the CDR3, the DNA is TGCAGCGCTGATTCCGGACAGGGGGTAGGGAACACTGAAGCTTTCTTT.

V gene TRBV4-1 combines with J gene TRBJ1-5, with 8 bases that match TRBD1. The CDR3 totals 15 residues. Germline trimming cut 3 bases from V and 7 bases from J; bases unmatched to any gene: 8. Germline CDR1 reads MGHRA; CDR2 reads YSYEKL. This chain's CDR3 is CASSHQGQGGQPQHF. The CDR3 nucleotides are TGCGCCAGCAGCCACCAAGGACAGGGTGGGCAGCCCCAGCATTTT.

This clone was detected only a few times. V is TRBV9 and J is TRBJ2-7; D ambiguous. There are 15 residues in the CDR3. From germline, CDR1 is SGDLS and CDR2 YYNGEE. The V end lost 0 bases, the J end lost 2 bases, and 12 bases lay between the germline ends. This chain's CDR3 is CASSVDVTVTYEQYF. The CDR3 DNA sequence: TGTGCCAGCAGCGTAGATGTAACGGTTACCTACGAGCAGTACTTC.

This chain links TRBV19 with TRBJ1-5; 8 bases line up with TRBD1. V shed 3 bases and J 6 bases; nucleotides not matched to a gene: 7. Germline-derived CDR1 and CDR2 are LNHDA and SQIVND (reference sequence). The CDR3 runs 15 residues. DNA for the CDR3: TGTGCCAGTAGTATGGGCGCAGGGGGCGGTCAGCCCCAGCATTTT. Translating it yields CASSMGAGGGQPQHF.

The gene calls are TRBV7-9 and TRBJ2-3, with D possibly TRBD1 on 6 matching bases. CDR1 SEHNR and CDR2 FQNEAQ come from the germline V gene (reference sequence). This CDR3 comprises 15 residues. The V and J ends lost 1 base and 2 bases respectively, with 10 bases between them. The CDR3 sequence is CASSLGRTATDTQYF. The CDR3 nucleotides are TGTGCCAGCAGCTTAGGCCGGACAGCCACAGATACGCAGTATTTT. Combining the CDR3 with reference TRBV7-9 and TRBJ2-3 gives the whole variable domain DTGVSQNPRHKITKRGQNVTFRCDPISEHNRLYWYRQTLGQGPEFLTYFQNEAQLEKSRLLSDRFSAERPKGSFSTLEIQRTEQGDSAMYLCASSLGRTATDTQYFGPGTRLTVL.

The chain employs TRBV7-9 and TRBJ2-7; the D gene is possibly TRBD2 (5 bases). This CDR3 is built from 13 residues. Looked up from germline, CDR1 is SEHNR and CDR2 is FQNEAQ (reference sequence). Trimming cost V 5 bases and J 4 bases, with 12 bases left between them. The CDR3 DNA sequence: TGTGCCAGCAGCACAAGGACTTCGTACGAGCAGTACTTC. Translation: CASSTRTSYEQYF. The full variable domain, completed using reference TRBV7-9 and TRBJ2-7, is DTGVSQNPRHKITKRGQNVTFRCDPISEHNRLYWYRQTLGQGPEFLTYFQNEAQLEKSRLLSDRFSAERPKGSFSTLEIQRTEQGDSAMYLCASSTRTSYEQYFGPGTRLTVT.

This chain uses TRBV4-3 with TRBJ2-1, with TRBD1 matching 8 bases. Germline CDR1 is LGHNA and CDR2 is YSLEER. With 0 bases clipped from V and 4 bases from J, the junction kept 11 bases outside the gene matches. This CDR3 has 18 residues. The DNA for the CDR3 is TGCGCCAGCAGCCAAGAATATTTCGGGGGACAGGCGTACAATGAGCAGTTCTTC. Its translation is CASSQEYFGGQAYNEQFF.

V is TRBV4-1 and J is TRBJ1-1; 9 nucleotides match TRBD1. Germline assignment: CDR1 MGHRA and CDR2 YSYEKL. CDR3 size: 14 residues. After removal of 4 bases from V and 3 bases from J, the junction contained 3 bases not matched to a gene. CDR3 in amino acids: CASSRDRVDTEAFF. The DNA for the CDR3 is TGCGCCAGCAGCCGGGACAGGGTGGACACTGAAGCTTTCTTT.

The V gene is TRBV25-1, the J gene TRBJ2-1; 10 nucleotides align to TRBD2. Germline assignment: CDR1 MGHDK and CDR2 SYGVNS. J gave up 7 bases and V 3 bases, and 6 bases lay outside the gene matches. This CDR3 comprises 15 residues. DNA of the CDR3: TGTGCCAGCAGTGATCTGGGTAGCGGGAGGAATGAGCAGTTCTTC. It is translated as CASSDLGSGRNEQFF.

The chain employs TRBV6-1 and TRBJ2-1, with D possibly matching TRBD1 (6 bases). This CDR3 contains 15 residues. The germline gives CDR1 MNHNS, CDR2 SASEGT. The V gene lost 8 bases and the J gene lost 0 bases, with 14 bases spanning the gap. CDR3 in DNA: TGTGCCAGCCGGGACACGTTGAGCTCCTACAATGAGCAGTTCTTC. Its protein is CASRDTLSSYNEQFF.